Shown below are 10 T cell receptor beta chains from a single sample sequenced in a study of cytomegalovirus exposure and HLA in healthy donors. PCR involved 60 Vbeta and 13 Jbeta primers. The table came from immunoSEQ multiplex PCR; TCRdb's copy has only in-frame clones and leaves some out. In total, the table holds about 96,000 clones. Sequenced input: PBMCs. The origin of the receptors is a woman in her 30s in good health and CMV-seronegative.

This chain joins TRBV2 and TRBJ2-1, with D perhaps TRBD1 (6 bases). CDR1 SNHLY and CDR2 FYNNEI come from the germline V gene. V was cut by 8 bases and J by 1 base, with 9 bases left in between. This CDR3 is built from 13 residues. The CDR3 DNA follows: TGTGCCAGCCGGCAGGGGTCCTACAATGAGCAGTTCTTC. It yields the protein CASRQGSYNEQFF.

The chain employs TRBV25-1 and TRBJ1-4; D ambiguous. Trimming removed 5 bases at V and 10 bases at J, with 14 bases between. The CDR3 runs 13 residues. In germline, CDR1 is MGHDK, CDR2 SYGVNS. The DNA for the CDR3 is TGTGCCAGCAGTATTACGGGTGGTGGAAAACTGTTTTTT. Amino acids: CASSITGGGKLFF. Drawing the rest from reference TRBV25-1 and TRBJ1-4, the complete variable domain is EADIYQTPRYLVIGTGKKITLECSQTMGHDKMYWYQQDPGMELHLIHYSYGVNSTEKGDLSSESTVSRIRTEHFPLTLESARPSHTSQYLCASSITGGGKLFFGSGTQLSVL.

The chain is built from TRBV7-3 and TRBJ1-1; possibly TRBD1 for D (6 bases). This CDR3 comprises 13 residues. V was trimmed by 1 base and J by 7 bases, leaving 10 bases between them. Germline V gene lookup returns CDR1 SGHTA and CDR2 FQGTGA. The CDR3 coding sequence is TGTGCCAGCAGCTTAAGCGGGGGCTTTGAAGCTTTCTTT. Residues: CASSLSGGFEAFF.

This chain uses TRBV6-1 with TRBJ2-7, with 12 bases fitting TRBD1. Per the germline V gene, CDR1 is MNHNS and CDR2 is SASEGT. The trim removed 3 bases at V and 6 bases at J, leaving 9 bases unmatched. The length of the CDR3 is 16 residues. DNA for the CDR3: TGTGCCAGCAGTGAGCGGCCGGGACAGGGGGCAGGCGAGCAGTACTTC. It yields the protein CASSERPGQGAGEQYF.

CDR3 nucleotide sequence: TGTGCCAGTCGGGGGGGGACAGGGGGCACTGAAGCTTTCTTT. It codes for CASRGGTGGTEAFF. The rearrangement uses TRBV19 and TRBJ1-1; the match to TRBD1 covers 11 bases. Germline-derived CDR1 and CDR2 are LNHDA and SQIVND (reference sequence). The CDR3 contains 14 residues. The V and J ends lost 8 bases and 4 bases, in that order; junction bases with no gene match: 6.

This chain connects TRBV5-1 to TRBJ1-3; TRBD1 is a possible D gene (6 bases). The CDR3 runs 14 residues. V was cut by 4 bases and J by 4 bases, with 12 bases left in between. Germline V gene lookup returns CDR1 SGHRS and CDR2 YFSETQ. CDR3 residues: CASSQQGLGNTIYF. The CDR3 DNA reads TGCGCCAGCAGCCAGCAGGGGCTCGGAAACACCATATATTTT.

V gene TRBV9 combines with J gene TRBJ2-7, with a possible D match to TRBD2 (7 bases). CDR1 and CDR2 (germline): SGDLS, YYNGEE. The CDR3 consists of 15 residues. The germline V and J ends were trimmed by 1 base and 2 bases, with 13 bases remaining between them. The CDR3 DNA follows: TGTGCCAGCAGCGTAAGGGGGGGTCCTACCTACGAGCAGTACTTC. It is translated as CASSVRGGPTYEQYF.

This rearrangement joins TRBV27 to TRBJ2-7; tentatively, D is TRBD2 (6 bases). The V end lost 3 bases, the J end lost 0 bases, and 12 bases lay between the germline ends. CDR1 is MNHEY, CDR2 SMNVEV, per germline (reference sequence). The CDR3 extends over 15 amino acids. The CDR3 here is CASSFASTSSYEQYF. The CDR3 bases are TGTGCCAGCAGTTTTGCCTCGACTAGCTCCTACGAGCAGTACTTC.

V usage is TRBV28 and J usage is TRBJ2-5; TRBD1 matches 8 bases. V trimming: 5 bases; J trimming: 5 bases; junction bases outside the gene matches: 10. This CDR3 comprises 15 residues. Germline V gene lookup returns CDR1 MDHEN and CDR2 SYDVKM. The CDR3 DNA is TGTGCCAGCAGTCCGCCGGACAGGGCATTGGAGACCCAGTACTTC. This sequence encodes CASSPPDRALETQYF. Together with reference TRBV28 and TRBJ2-5, the CDR3 gives the full variable domain: DVKVTQSSRYLVKRTGEKVFLECVQDMDHENMFWYRQDPGLGLRLIYFSYDVKMKEKGDIPEGYSVSREKKERFSLILESASTNQTSMYLCASSPPDRALETQYFGPGTRLLVL.

The rearrangement joins TRBV5-5 to TRBJ2-1, with D perhaps matching TRBD2 (6 bases). This CDR3 region has 15 residues. V shed 2 bases and J shed 4 bases, with 13 bases lying between them. Germline-derived CDR1 and CDR2 are SGHKS and YYEKEE (reference sequence). The CDR3 nucleotides are TGTGCCAGCAGCTTCCTGGGGGGAACTTACAATGAGCAGTTCTTC. This encodes CASSFLGGTYNEQFF.